This T cell receptor beta chain originates from a study of blood T cell repertoires in COVID-19. The overall study: The United States, Italy and Spain supplied acute and convalescent COVID-19 samples.

In the original processing: Amplification from reference gene primers served as the basis for estimated nucleated cell counts. Profiled with immunoSEQ multiplex PCR; TCRdb holds only in-frame clones, not every one. For V, J and clone size, that table is used; D and trimming come from the DNA. The sample holds roughly 46,000 clones, around four fifths seen once. The germline gives CDR1 SGDLS, CDR2 YYNGEE. V was cut by 4 bases and J by 3 bases, with 14 bases left in between. The CDR3 loop spans 15 amino acids. The count of this clone is one. This clonotype was sampled from a man aged 55 to 70 with active COVID-19. V gene TRBV9 combines with J gene TRBJ2-1; possibly TRBD1 for D (6 bases). Sequenced input: peripheral blood. For the CDR3, the DNA is TGTGCCAGCAGCCCGCCTAGGGGGAGCTACAATGAGCAGTTCTTC. Protein product: CASSPPRGSYNEQFF.